Shown below are 6 T cell receptor beta chains from a single sample sequenced in a study of blood T cell repertoires in COVID-19. Data came from immunoSEQ multiplex PCR; TCRdb stores just in-frame clones and leaves some out. The data contain approximately 200,000 clones, roughly 79% of them singletons. The source material was peripheral blood. These receptors were obtained from a human donor with acute or convalescent COVID-19. The donor label of this sample is uncertain.

This sequence joins TRBV20-1 and TRBJ2-1; the match to TRBD2 covers 7 bases. The length of the CDR3 is 10 residues. The V gene end was trimmed by 6 bases and the J gene end by 15 bases; junction bases not matched to a gene: 8. Germline CDR1 reads DFQATT; CDR2 reads SNEGSKA (reference sequence). CDR3 DNA: TGCAGTGCAGGGAGCGGGACTGTGTTCTTC. This encodes CSAGSGTVFF.

The rearrangement joins TRBV12-5 to TRBJ2-4, with TRBD2 matching 13 bases. The CDR3 is 16 amino acids. Per germline, CDR1 LGHNT and CDR2 FRNRAP. The V segment lost 5 bases and the J segment 6 bases; nucleotides outside the gene matches: 7. The CDR3 DNA is TGTGCTAGTGGTCCGACTAGCGGGAGGTTGGGAAACATTCAGTACTTC. It yields the protein CASGPTSGRLGNIQYF.

The chain employs TRBV5-6 and TRBJ1-2; no firm D call. The CDR3 spans 12 residues. CDR1 and CDR2 (germline): SGHDT, YYEEEE. V was clipped by 2 bases and J by 4 bases, with 6 bases between them. CDR3 amino acids: CASSLEVYGYTF. In DNA, the CDR3 is TGTGCCAGCAGCTTAGAGGTCTATGGCTACACCTTC.

The V call is TRBV19, the J call TRBJ1-1, with a weak D call TRBD1 (6 bases). The CDR3 runs 13 residues. The V gene's germline CDR1 is LNHDA and CDR2 SQIVND (reference sequence). V lost 9 bases to trimming and J lost 5 bases, with 16 bases between them. In nucleotides, the CDR3 is TGTGCCAGCCAGAACAGGGTCGGAACTGAAGCTTTCTTT. Translating it yields CASQNRVGTEAFF.

The genes are TRBV5-8 and TRBJ1-1; weak D call: TRBD1 (6 bases). Germline values: CDR1 SGHTS, CDR2 YDEGEE. This CDR3 spans 14 amino acids. V lost 2 bases and J 10 bases, leaving 18 bases between the germline ends. The CDR3 DNA follows: TGTGCCAGCAGCTTTTACGCAGGGGCGGGTAGAGCTTTCTTT. Translated, it gives CASSFYAGAGRAFF.

The rearrangement uses TRBV7-2 and TRBJ1-5, with 8 bases that match TRBD1. V lost 5 bases and J lost 7; bases outside the gene matches: 7. The CDR3 totals 14 residues. CDR1 and CDR2 (germline): SGHTA, FQGNSA. CDR3: CASSPGQGRQPQHF. The CDR3 region has the DNA TGTGCCAGCAGCCCCGGACAGGGTAGACAGCCCCAGCATTTT.